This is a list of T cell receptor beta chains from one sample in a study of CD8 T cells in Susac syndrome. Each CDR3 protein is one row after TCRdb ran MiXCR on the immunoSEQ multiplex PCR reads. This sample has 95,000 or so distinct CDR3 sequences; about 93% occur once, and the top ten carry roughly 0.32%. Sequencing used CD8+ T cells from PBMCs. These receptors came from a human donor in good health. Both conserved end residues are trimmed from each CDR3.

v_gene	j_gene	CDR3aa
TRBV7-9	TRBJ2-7	ASSLGVEDEQY
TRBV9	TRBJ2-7	ASSPTTGYEQY
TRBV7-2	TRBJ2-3	ASRASGGGDTDTQY
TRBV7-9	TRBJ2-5	ASSLDSRETQY
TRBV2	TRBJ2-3	ASNPGWLTDTQY
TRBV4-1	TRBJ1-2	ASSHPGADYGYT
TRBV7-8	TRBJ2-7	ASSPRTGGPYEQY
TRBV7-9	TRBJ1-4	ASSRTVSNEKLF
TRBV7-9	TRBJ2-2	ASSFEGVNAGELF
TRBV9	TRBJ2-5	ASSFGSKQETQY
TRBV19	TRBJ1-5	ASSIRTENSNQPQH
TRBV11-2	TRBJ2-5	ASSSHQETQY
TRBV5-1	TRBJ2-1	ASSLRSPGVNEQF
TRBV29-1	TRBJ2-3	SARDRASADTQY
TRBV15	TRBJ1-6	ATSSHRGLGNSPLH
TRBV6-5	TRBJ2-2	ASSYSGEGASTGELF
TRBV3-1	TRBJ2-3	ASSQDRDTQY
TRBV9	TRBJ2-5	ASKPAGQETQY
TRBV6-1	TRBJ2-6	ASSPRDRALSGANVLT
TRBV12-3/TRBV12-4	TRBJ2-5	ASKTGPGGETQY
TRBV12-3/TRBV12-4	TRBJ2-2	ASSTGTSGGAGTGELF
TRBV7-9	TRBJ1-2	ASSLVDAAYGYT
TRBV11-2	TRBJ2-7	ASSDIIVEHRIYEQY
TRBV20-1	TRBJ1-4	SARDLAVNEKLF
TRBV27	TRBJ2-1	ASTPGTSGLDEQF
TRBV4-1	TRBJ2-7	ASSEGPGYEQY
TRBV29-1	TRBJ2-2	SVYFTGELF
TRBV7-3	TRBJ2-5	ASSFNGGLQETQY
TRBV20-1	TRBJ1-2	SAEDIGGYT
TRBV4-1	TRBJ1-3	ASMPAAAGNTIY
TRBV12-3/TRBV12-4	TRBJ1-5	ASSLTAGGEQPQH
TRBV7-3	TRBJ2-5	ASSLNGLRGETQY
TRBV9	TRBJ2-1	ASNGPRGGGLGNEQF
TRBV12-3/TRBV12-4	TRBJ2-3	ASSRTSGGAADTQY